This T cell receptor (beta chain) is drawn from a study of identical twins. Findings and limits, study-wide: Potential partial confounding of zero-insertion analyses by invariant MAIT and iNKT cells was noted. The study found excess low generation probability among twin-shared out-of-frame alpha sequences. The study found weaker excess twin sharing in beta out-of-frame sequences.

This clonotype has a count of ten or more. Its antigen is undetermined. TCRdb passed the 5' RACE reads through MiXCR, listing each CDR3 protein once. The data contain a few hundred thousand distinct CDR3 sequences, around 9.6% of them singletons. This sample also appeared in a second study, on yellow fever vaccine responses in identical twins. According to that study: Twins' vaccine T cell responses were reported to seem partly convergent and partly personalized.

Sequencing was done on a sample of PBMCs. The receptor was isolated from a woman between 18 and 29 years old in good health.

The chain's CDR3 is CASTRVGISANTGELFF. In DNA form, the CDR3 reads TGTGCCAGCACCCGCGTCGGAATTTCCGCGAACACCGGGGAGCTGTTTTTT. The chain recombines TRBV12-3 or TRBV12-4 with TRBJ2-2, with D hard to call. Trimming shortened V by 7 bases and J by 0 bases, and 18 bases separated the two germline ends. The CDR3 runs to 17 residues.